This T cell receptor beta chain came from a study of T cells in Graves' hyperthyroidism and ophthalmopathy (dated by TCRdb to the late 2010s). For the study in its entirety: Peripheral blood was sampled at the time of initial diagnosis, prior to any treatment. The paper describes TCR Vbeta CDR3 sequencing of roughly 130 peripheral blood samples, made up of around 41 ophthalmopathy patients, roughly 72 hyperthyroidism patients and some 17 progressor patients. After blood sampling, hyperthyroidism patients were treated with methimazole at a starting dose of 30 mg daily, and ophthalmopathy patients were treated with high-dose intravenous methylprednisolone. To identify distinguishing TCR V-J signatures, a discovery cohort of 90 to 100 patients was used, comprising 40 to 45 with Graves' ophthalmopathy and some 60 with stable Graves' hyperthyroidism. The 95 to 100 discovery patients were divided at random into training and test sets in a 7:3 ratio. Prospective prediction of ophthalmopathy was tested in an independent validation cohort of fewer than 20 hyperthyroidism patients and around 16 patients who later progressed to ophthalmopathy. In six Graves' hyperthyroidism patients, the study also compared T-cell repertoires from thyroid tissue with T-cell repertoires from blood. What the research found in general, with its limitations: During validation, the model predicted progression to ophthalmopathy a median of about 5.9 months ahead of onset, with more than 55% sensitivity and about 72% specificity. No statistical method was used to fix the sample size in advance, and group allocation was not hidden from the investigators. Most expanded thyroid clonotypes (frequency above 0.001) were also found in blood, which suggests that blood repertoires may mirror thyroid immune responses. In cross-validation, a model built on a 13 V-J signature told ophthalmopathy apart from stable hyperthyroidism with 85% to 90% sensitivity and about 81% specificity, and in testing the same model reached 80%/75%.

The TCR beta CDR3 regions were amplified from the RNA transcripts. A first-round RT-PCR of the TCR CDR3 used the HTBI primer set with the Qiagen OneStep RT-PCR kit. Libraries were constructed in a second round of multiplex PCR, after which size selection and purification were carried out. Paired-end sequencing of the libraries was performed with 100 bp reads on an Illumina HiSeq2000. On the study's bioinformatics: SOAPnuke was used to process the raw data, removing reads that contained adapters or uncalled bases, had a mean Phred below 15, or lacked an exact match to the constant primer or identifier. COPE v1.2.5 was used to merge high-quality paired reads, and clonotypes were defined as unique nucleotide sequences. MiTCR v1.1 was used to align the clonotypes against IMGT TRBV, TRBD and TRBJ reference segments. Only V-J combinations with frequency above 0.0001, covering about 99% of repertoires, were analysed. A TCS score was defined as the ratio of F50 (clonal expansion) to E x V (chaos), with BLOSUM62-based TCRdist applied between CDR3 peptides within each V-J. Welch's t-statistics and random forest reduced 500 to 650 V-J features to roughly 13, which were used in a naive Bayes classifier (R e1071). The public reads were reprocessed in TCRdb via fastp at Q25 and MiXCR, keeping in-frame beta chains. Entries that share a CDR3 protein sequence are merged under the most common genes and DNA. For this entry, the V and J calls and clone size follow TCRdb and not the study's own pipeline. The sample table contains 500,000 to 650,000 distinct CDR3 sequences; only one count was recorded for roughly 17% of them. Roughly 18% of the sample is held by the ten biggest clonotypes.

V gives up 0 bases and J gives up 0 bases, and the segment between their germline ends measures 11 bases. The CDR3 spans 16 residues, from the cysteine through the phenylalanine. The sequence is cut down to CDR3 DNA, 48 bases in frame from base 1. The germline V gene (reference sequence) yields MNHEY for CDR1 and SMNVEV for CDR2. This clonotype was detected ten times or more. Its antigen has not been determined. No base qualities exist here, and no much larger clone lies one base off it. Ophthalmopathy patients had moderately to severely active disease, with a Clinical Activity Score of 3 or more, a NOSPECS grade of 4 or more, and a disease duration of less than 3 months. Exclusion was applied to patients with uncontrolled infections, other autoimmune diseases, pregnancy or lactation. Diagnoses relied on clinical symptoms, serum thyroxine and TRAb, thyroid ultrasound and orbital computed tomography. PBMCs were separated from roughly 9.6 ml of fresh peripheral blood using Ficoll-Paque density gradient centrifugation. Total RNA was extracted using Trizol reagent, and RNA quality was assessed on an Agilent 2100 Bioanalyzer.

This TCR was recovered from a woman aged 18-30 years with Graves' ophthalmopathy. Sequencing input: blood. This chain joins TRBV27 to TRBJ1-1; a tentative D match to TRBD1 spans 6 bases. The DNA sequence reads TGTGCCAGCAGTTTATCGGGGGGGCTAATGAACACTGAAGCTTTCTTT. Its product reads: CASSLSGGLMNTEAFF.